This TCR beta chain was sequenced for a study of beta chain features in type 1 diabetes. Study-wide context: What patients shared with healthy donors was a similar profile of age, gender and cell yields. Study observations and caveats: For patients, the naive, central memory and Treg TCRB repertoires appeared more alike than for healthy donors. All four CD4+ subsets of Type 1 diabetes patients contained TCRB CDR3s that were moderately but significantly shorter. For type 1 diabetes patients, VDJ junctions showed fewer insertions and more deletions.

The CDR3 is 15 residues long. V was shortened by 3 bases and J by 3 bases, with 14 bases between the two germline ends. Germline assignment: CDR1 SEHNR and CDR2 FQNEAQ (reference sequence). A remark on this clone: Antigen specificity is unknown.

cDNA synthesis used the whole RNA isolate, giving expressed TCRB sequences. Sequencing used immunoSEQ multiplex PCR; TCRdb keeps in-frame clones, though not all of them. Of hundreds of thousands of clones in the sample, 15% to 20% are singletons; the top ten hold about 0.025%. The gene calls are TRBV7-9 and TRBJ2-5; D unresolved. The sample was naive CD4+ T cells from blood. The receptor's source is a woman aged 18 to 35 in good health. The chain's CDR3 is CASSFSYANKETQYF. In nucleotides, the CDR3 is TGTGCCAGCAGCTTTTCTTACGCTAACAAAGAGACCCAGTACTTC.